One and the same sample provided the 9 T cell receptor beta chains below, sequenced in a study of chemoradiotherapy in HPV16-positive cancers. Method: immunoSEQ multiplex PCR; TCRdb's copy keeps in-frame clones and lacks some. Of under 40,000 clones listed, 89% are singletons. The source material was blood, sampled from a patient who underwent chemoradiotherapy. All receptors come from a human donor with HPV-associated anogenital cancer.

The rearrangement links TRBV5-8 to TRBJ2-7; D perhaps matches TRBD2 (5 bases). The CDR3 has 10 residues. CDR1 and CDR2 (germline): SGHTS, YDEGEE. Trimming pared 4 bases from V and 7 bases from J, leaving 6 bases between. In DNA form, the CDR3 reads TGTGCCAGCAGCCGAGGGGAGCAGTACTTC. Translating it yields CASSRGEQYF.

The chain employs TRBV5-4 and TRBJ1-5; TRBD1 might be the D (5 bases). CDR1 and CDR2 from the germline V gene are SGHNT and YYREEE (reference sequence). This CDR3 comprises 16 residues. The V end lost 0 bases, the J end lost 3 bases, and 13 bases lay between the germline ends. The DNA of the CDR3 is TGTGCCAGCAGCTTGGACGGGGGAAGGGCCAATCAGCCCCAGCATTTT. The encoded protein is CASSLDGGRANQPQHF.

The V and J genes are TRBV27 and TRBJ2-5, with a weak D call TRBD2 (5 bases). Germline V gene sequence: CDR1 MNHEY, CDR2 SMNVEV (reference sequence). This CDR3 region has 14 residues. The V end lost 5 bases, the J end lost 3 bases, and 13 bases lay between the germline ends. The CDR3 loop is CASSPRAIKETQYF. CDR3 sequence (DNA): TGTGCCAGCAGTCCGCGGGCCATCAAAGAGACCCAGTACTTC.

The chain couples TRBV18 to TRBJ1-2; D gene uncertain. The germline V gene has CDR1 KGHSH and CDR2 LQKENI. The ends were cut back, 6 bases at V and 4 bases at J, with 18 bases in the middle. The CDR3 covers 15 residues. CDR3 nucleotides: TGTGCCAGCTCGCCTTCCCCAGGTGAATTCTATGGCTACACCTTC. This codes for CASSPSPGEFYGYTF.

This clone has a single count. Other nucleotide sequences in the sample specify the same CDR3. The gene calls are TRBV7-2 and TRBJ2-5, with D perhaps TRBD2 (6 bases). Looked up from germline, CDR1 is SGHTA and CDR2 is FQGNSA. The CDR3 extends over 14 amino acids. V lost 1 base and J 1 base, leaving 7 bases between the germline ends. The CDR3 DNA reads as TGTGCCAGCAGCTTAGGGGGAGGCCAAGAGACCCAGTACTTC. Translation gives CASSLGGGQETQYF.

The rearrangement links TRBV6-5 to TRBJ2-7; D remains unclear. V was shortened by 5 bases and J by 7 bases, with 12 bases between the two germline ends. In germline, CDR1 is MNHEY, CDR2 SVGAGI. The CDR3 contains 12 residues. The CDR3 sequence is CASSPRLREQYF. CDR3 coding DNA: TGTGCCAGCAGTCCCAGGCTGAGGGAGCAGTACTTC.

The chain employs TRBV4-3 and TRBJ2-7; 9 nucleotides match TRBD2. CDR3 length: 15 residues. Germline V gives CDR1 LGHNA, CDR2 YSLEER. V lost 0 bases, J lost 5 bases, and 5 bases stayed unmatched. The CDR3 loop is CASSQDPTSGNEQYF. In DNA, the CDR3 is TGCGCCAGCAGCCAAGACCCGACTAGCGGTAACGAGCAGTACTTC.

The CDR3 loop is CASSLPGTGNYGYTF. DNA of the CDR3: TGCGCCAGCAGCTTACCCGGGACAGGGAACTATGGCTACACCTTC. The gene calls are TRBV5-1 and TRBJ1-2; 9 bases align to TRBD1. V trimming: 2 bases; J trimming: 2 bases; junction bases outside the gene matches: 4. CDR1 and CDR2 (germline): SGHRS, YFSETQ. The CDR3 has 15 residues.

This clone was seen only a few times. This specimen includes other DNA sequences encoding the same CDR3. The chain couples TRBV29-1 to TRBJ2-5; 12 nucleotides align to TRBD2. From germline, CDR1 is SQVTM and CDR2 ANQGSEA. The CDR3 extends over 16 amino acids. With V trimmed by 3 bases and J by 5 bases, 10 bases remained unmatched. Here the CDR3 reads CSVDAGLAGIWETQYF. The CDR3 DNA reads TGCAGCGTTGATGCTGGACTAGCGGGGATTTGGGAGACCCAGTACTTC.